The next 18 T cell receptor beta chains were all read from a single sample in a study of shared clonotypes between healthy human individuals. Positive CCR7 selection of CD45RO-negative cells yielded the naive CD8 cells, and terminally differentiated effector memory CD45RA+ cells were excluded. Profiling relied on immunoSEQ multiplex PCR, and the TCRdb table lists in-frame clones only, not all of them. Of about 820,000 clones in the sample, 80% to 95% were seen once. The sequenced sample consisted of naive CD8+ T cells sorted from blood. Every receptor here comes from a man under 40 in good health.

J is TRBJ1-2 and V is TRBV2; 10 positions agree with TRBD1. The germline gives CDR1 SNHLY, CDR2 FYNNEI. V was clipped by 1 base and J by 4 bases; unmatched bases: 3. The CDR3 contains 15 residues. The CDR3 is CASSEGQGAGYGYTF. DNA for the CDR3: TGTGCCAGCAGTGAAGGACAGGGGGCCGGCTATGGCTACACCTTC.

This rearrangement joins TRBV7-3 to TRBJ2-2; TRBD2 is a possible D gene (6 bases). The V gene lost 4 bases and the J gene lost 5 bases, with 14 bases spanning the gap. Germline CDR1 SGHTA, CDR2 FQGTGA. The CDR3 sequence is 15 residues long. As DNA, the CDR3 is TGTGCCAGCAGCTACCCGCGGGATGGTACCGGGGAGCTGTTTTTT. As protein: CASSYPRDGTGELFF.

The V call is TRBV7-2, the J call TRBJ2-5; TRBD2 matches 13 bases. Germline assignment: CDR1 SGHTA and CDR2 FQGNSA. This CDR3 is 18 amino acids long. The junction had 9 bases not matched to a gene; V was cut back by 0 bases and J by 5 bases. In DNA, the CDR3 is TGTGCCAGCAGCTTAGCGCCCGGACTAGCGGGAGAGGGGGAGACCCAGTACTTC. Encoded protein: CASSLAPGLAGEGETQYF. The whole variable domain, remainder taken from reference TRBV7-2 and TRBJ2-5, is GAGVSQSPSNKVTEKGKDVELRCDPISGHTALYWYRQSLGQGLEFLIYFQGNSAPDKSGLPSDRFSAERTGGSVSTLTIQRTQQEDSAVYLCASSLAPGLAGEGETQYFGPGTRLLVL.

V and J are TRBV10-1 and TRBJ2-5; D possibly corresponds to TRBD2 (6 bases). Germline CDR1 reads WNHNN; CDR2 reads SYGVQD (reference sequence). The CDR3 sequence is 16 residues long. Trimming shortened V by 0 bases and J by 5 bases, and 16 bases separated the two germline ends. Written as DNA, the CDR3 is TGCGCCAGCAGTGAGTCCTTTACACGGGAGAGCGAGACCCAGTACTTC. The encoded protein is CASSESFTRESETQYF.

This clone was picked up one time. V and J are TRBV4-1 and TRBJ2-4; TRBD1 or TRBD2 may be the D gene (5 bases each). The V gene lost 5 bases and the J gene lost 7 bases, with 12 bases spanning the gap. The CDR3 covers 13 residues. Germline values: CDR1 MGHRA, CDR2 YSYEKL. The CDR3 region is CASSGWDGNIQYF. The DNA for the CDR3 is TGCGCCAGCAGCGGATGGGACGGTAACATTCAGTACTTC.

The chain carries TRBV28 and TRBJ2-7, with TRBD2 matching 8 bases. This CDR3 spans 15 amino acids. After removal of 2 bases from V and 5 bases from J, the junction contained 8 bases not matched to a gene. CDR1 is MDHEN, CDR2 SYDVKM, per germline. The CDR3 coding sequence is TGTGCCAGCAGTTTAACCAGGACTAGCAGCGACGAGCAGTACTTC. Amino acid sequence: CASSLTRTSSDEQYF.

This sequence joins TRBV7-6 and TRBJ2-1; TRBD2 agrees at 14 bases. This CDR3 is 21 amino acids long. Trimming cost V 5 bases and J 12 bases; bases outside gene matches: 27. The germline gives CDR1 SGHVS, CDR2 FNYEAQ. This chain's CDR3 is CASSPGLAGVGGSQTRPRQFF. The CDR3 nucleotides read TGTGCCAGCAGCCCGGGACTAGCGGGAGTGGGCGGTAGTCAAACCCGTCCCCGGCAGTTCTTC. Full variable domain (rest looked up from reference TRBV7-6 and TRBJ2-1): GAGVSQSPRYKVTKRGQDVALRCDPISGHVSLYWYRQALGQGPEFLTYFNYEAQQDKSGLPNDRFSAERPEGSISTLTIQRTEQRDSAMYRCASSPGLAGVGGSQTRPRQFFGPGTRLTVL.

The chain recombines TRBV6-1 with TRBJ1-2, with D unclear. CDR1 and CDR2 from the germline V gene are MNHNS and SASEGT. The CDR3 spans 12 residues. With 3 bases removed from V and 4 bases from J, the gap between germline ends came to 6 bases. CDR3 sequence reads: CASSEFSYGYTF. The CDR3, as DNA: TGTGCCAGCAGTGAGTTCAGCTATGGCTACACCTTC.

The sample holds one count of this clone. This chain joins TRBV15 and TRBJ2-1; D is unclear. Germline V gene lookup returns CDR1 LNHNV and CDR2 YYDKDF (reference sequence). The germline V and J ends were trimmed by 0 bases and 7 bases, with 7 bases remaining between them. This CDR3 is built from 13 residues. CDR3 sequence: CATSRDLGNEQFF. DNA of the CDR3: TGTGCCACCAGCAGAGATTTAGGGAATGAGCAGTTCTTC.

The chain links TRBV29-1 to TRBJ2-1, with 7 bases lining up with TRBD2. The J segment lost 3 bases and the V segment lost 6 bases, leaving 8 bases of the junction unmatched. This CDR3 is 14 amino acids long. Germline CDR1 reads SQVTM; CDR2 reads ANQGSEA. The CDR3, as DNA: TGCAGCGTCGTCGGGGAGGGAAGCTACAATGAGCAGTTCTTC. Translation: CSVVGEGSYNEQFF.

V usage is TRBV10-1 and J usage is TRBJ2-7; TRBD1 matches at 10 bases. The germline V gene has CDR1 WNHNN and CDR2 SYGVQD (reference sequence). The CDR3 extends over 14 amino acids. V was clipped by 4 bases and J by 0 bases; unmatched bases: 0. The CDR3 protein is CASSGTGGSYEQYF. DNA for the CDR3: TGCGCCAGCAGTGGGACAGGGGGCTCCTACGAGCAGTACTTC.

The chain is built from TRBV28 and TRBJ2-3, with 11 bases matching TRBD2. The CDR3 consists of 23 residues. In germline, CDR1 is MDHEN, CDR2 SYDVKM. Losses at the gene ends were 7 bases for V and 0 bases for J; bases not matched to a gene: 27. CDR3 sequence (DNA): TGTGCCAGCACCTCTAGCCCAGTGGTGGTAGCGGGAGGGCCGACCTCTAGCACAGATACGCAGTATTTT. This sequence encodes CASTSSPVVVAGGPTSSTDTQYF.

This clone was recorded a few times. This chain joins TRBV9 and TRBJ2-1; 7 bases match TRBD1. CDR1 SGDLS and CDR2 YYNGEE come from the germline V gene. The CDR3 contains 15 residues. Unmatched junction bases numbered 5, after V lost 0 bases and J lost 5 bases. CDR3 in DNA: TGTGCCAGCAGCGTAGTGGGTGGACAGGACAATGAGCAGTTCTTC. Residues: CASSVVGGQDNEQFF. Supplemented by reference TRBV9 and TRBJ2-1, the full variable domain reads DSGVTQTPKHLITATGQRVTLRCSPRSGDLSVYWYQQSLDQGLQFLIQYYNGEERAKGNILERFSAQQFPDLHSELNLSSLELGDSALYFCASSVVGGQDNEQFFGPGTRLTVL.

The rearrangement joins TRBV6-6 to TRBJ2-7, with D uncertain. The CDR3 runs 12 residues. Trimming took 2 bases from V and 0 from J, leaving 2 bases between them. From germline, CDR1 is MNHNY and CDR2 SVGAGI (reference sequence). The CDR3, as DNA: TGTGCCAGCAGTTACAACTCCTACGAGCAGTACTTC. This codes for CASSYNSYEQYF.

This clone is a singleton in its sample. V usage is TRBV5-4 and J usage is TRBJ2-7; TRBD2 aligns across 10 bases. CDR3 length: 15 amino acids. CDR1 SGHNT and CDR2 YYREEE come from the germline V gene (reference sequence). J gave up 5 bases and V 7 bases, and 12 bases lay outside the gene matches. The CDR3: CASVSSGRPDDEQYF. The CDR3 coding sequence is TGTGCCAGCGTCAGTAGCGGGAGGCCGGATGACGAGCAGTACTTC. Complete variable domain (other parts from reference TRBV5-4 and TRBJ2-7): ETGVTQSPTHLIKTRGQQVTLRCSSQSGHNTVSWYQQALGQGPQFIFQYYREEENGRGNFPPRFSGLQFPNYSSELNVNALELDDSALYLCASVSSGRPDDEQYFGPGTRLTVT.

V usage is TRBV6-1 and J usage is TRBJ2-1; 7 bases align to TRBD2. The germline CDR1 and CDR2 sequences are MNHNS and SASEGT. This CDR3 has 17 amino acids. J gave up 4 bases and V 3 bases, and 12 bases lay outside the gene matches. In nucleotides, the CDR3 is TGTGCCAGCAGTGACCGAATGGCGGGAGCTGGGTACAATGAGCAGTTCTTC. It encodes CASSDRMAGAGYNEQFF.

In DNA, the CDR3 is TGTGCCAGCAGCTTTCTTGGGCCGGGACAAGAGACCCAGTACTTC. Its protein is CASSFLGPGQETQYF. This rearrangement joins TRBV11-2 to TRBJ2-5; D possibly corresponds to TRBD2 (5 bases). Deletions cut 3 bases from V and 2 bases from J, with 13 bases between. Germline V gene sequence: CDR1 SGHAT, CDR2 FQNNGV. CDR3 length equals 15 residues.

J is TRBJ1-1 and V is TRBV4-2; D not certain. Germline assignment: CDR1 LGHNA and CDR2 YNFKEQ. CDR3 length equals 13 residues. V lost 5 bases and J 7 bases, leaving 14 bases between the germline ends. CDR3 nucleotides: TGTGCCAGCAGCTTGGTAAATCCAGATGAAGCTTTCTTT. Translating it yields CASSLVNPDEAFF.